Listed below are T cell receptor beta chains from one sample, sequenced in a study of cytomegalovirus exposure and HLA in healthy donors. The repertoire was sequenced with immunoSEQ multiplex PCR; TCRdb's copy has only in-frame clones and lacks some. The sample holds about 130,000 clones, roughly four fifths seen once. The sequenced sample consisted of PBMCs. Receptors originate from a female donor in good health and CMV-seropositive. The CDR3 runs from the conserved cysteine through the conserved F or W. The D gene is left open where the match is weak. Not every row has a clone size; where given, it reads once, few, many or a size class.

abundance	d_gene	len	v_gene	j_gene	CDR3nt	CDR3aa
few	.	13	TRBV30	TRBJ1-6	TGTGCCTTCCAGGGAACGGGTAATTCACCCCTCCACTTT	CAFQGTGNSPLHF
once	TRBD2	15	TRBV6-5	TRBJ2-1	TGTGCCAGCAGTACAATAGCGGGGTTTAACAATGAGCAGTTCTTC	CASSTIAGFNNEQFF
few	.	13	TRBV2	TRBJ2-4	TGTGCCAGCAGTGAGGACGGGGTAGGCATTCAGTACTTC	CASSEDGVGIQYF
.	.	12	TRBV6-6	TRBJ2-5	TGTGCCAGCAGTTACCCCGAAGAGACCCAGTACTTC	CASSYPEETQYF
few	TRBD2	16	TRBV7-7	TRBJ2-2	TGTGCCAGCAGCCGAAGACTAGCGGAGGGCACCGGGGAGCTGTTTTTT	CASSRRLAEGTGELFF
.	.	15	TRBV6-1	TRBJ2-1	TGTGCCAGCAGTGAAGCTGACAGTGCCTACAATGAGCAGTTCTTC	CASSEADSAYNEQFF
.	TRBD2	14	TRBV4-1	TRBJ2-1	TGCGCCACTACTAGCGGGGGGGCAATGGCTGAGCAGTTCTTC	CATTSGGAMAEQFF
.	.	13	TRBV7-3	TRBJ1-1	TGTGCCAGCAGCTCAGACCGGACAGCTGAAGCTTTCTTT	CASSSDRTAEAFF
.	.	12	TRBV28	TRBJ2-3	TGTGCCAGCAGTTTAAGCACAGATGCGCAGTATTTT	CASSLSTDAQYF
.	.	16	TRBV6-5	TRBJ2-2	TGTGCCAGCAGTTATGGGGCAGGGGCTAAACTCGGGGAGCTGTTTTTT	CASSYGAGAKLGELFF
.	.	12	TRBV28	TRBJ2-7	TGTGCCAGCAGACCTTCAGGCTACGAGCAGTACTTC	CASRPSGYEQYF
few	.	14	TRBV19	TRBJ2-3	TGTGCCAGTAGTATACGGACTGCCACAGATACGCAGTATTTT	CASSIRTATDTQYF
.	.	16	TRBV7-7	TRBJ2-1	TGTGCCAGCAGCTTAGTAGCGGTGAGGTCCTACAATGAGCAGTTCTTC	CASSLVAVRSYNEQFF
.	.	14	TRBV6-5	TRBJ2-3	TGTGCCAGCAGTAGCCCAAAAGGAGGAGATACGCAGTATTTT	CASSSPKGGDTQYF
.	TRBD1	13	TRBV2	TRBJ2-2	TGTGCCGGTTGGACAGGGTACACCGGGGAGCTGTTTTTT	CAGWTGYTGELFF
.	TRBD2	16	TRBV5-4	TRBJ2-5	TGTGCCAGCAGCTCGAAGACTAGCGGGGGGGCAGAGACCCAGTACTTC	CASSSKTSGGAETQYF
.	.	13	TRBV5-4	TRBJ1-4	TGTGCCAGCAGCTTCGGGACAAATGAAAAACTGTTTTTT	CASSFGTNEKLFF
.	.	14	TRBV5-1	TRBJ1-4	TGCGCCAGCTCCTTGGGGGGAGCTAATGAAAAACTGTTTTTT	CASSLGGANEKLFF
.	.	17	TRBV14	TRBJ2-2	TGTGCCAGCAGCCAAGAGGGCTTCCTGGGGGCCACCGGGGAGCTGTTTTTT	CASSQEGFLGATGELFF
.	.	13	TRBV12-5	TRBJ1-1	TGTGCTAGTGGTTTGTTGGGGGGCACTGAAGCTTTCTTT	CASGLLGGTEAFF
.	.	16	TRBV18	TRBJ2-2	TGTGCCAGCTCACCCCCAGGACAGCGGAACACCGGGGAGCTGTTTTTT	CASSPPGQRNTGELFF
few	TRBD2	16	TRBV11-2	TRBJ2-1	TGTGCCAGCAGCTTCGGGGGCGCTAGCGGGGGTAATGAGCAGTTCTTC	CASSFGGASGGNEQFF
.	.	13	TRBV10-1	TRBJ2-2	TGCGCCAGCAGTCCCCTACCGTTGGGGGAGCTGTTTTTT	CASSPLPLGELFF
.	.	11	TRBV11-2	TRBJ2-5	TGTGCCAGCAGCTTGAGGGAGACCCAGTACTTC	CASSLRETQYF
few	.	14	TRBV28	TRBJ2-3	TGTGCCAGTTTAGCGACGGGCCCCGCAGATACGCAGTATTTT	CASLATGPADTQYF
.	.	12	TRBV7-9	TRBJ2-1	TGTGCCAGCAGTAGGGGCCCCAATGAGCAGTTCTTC	CASSRGPNEQFF
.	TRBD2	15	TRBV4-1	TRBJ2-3	TGCGCCAGCAGCCGGCAGGTAGCGGGACGAGATACGCAGTATTTT	CASSRQVAGRDTQYF
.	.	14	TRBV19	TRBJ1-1	TGTGCCAGTAGTATAGGGCCAGGGGACGCTGAAGCTTTCTTT	CASSIGPGDAEAFF
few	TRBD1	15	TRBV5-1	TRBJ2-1	TGCGCCAGCAGCTTGGACAGGGGACCCTACAATGAGCAGTTCTTC	CASSLDRGPYNEQFF
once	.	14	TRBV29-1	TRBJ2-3	TGCAGCGTTGATGGGACGAGGGGGGGGGATACGCAGTATTTT	CSVDGTRGGDTQYF
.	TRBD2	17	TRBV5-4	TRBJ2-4	TGTGCCAGCAGCTTGGCCGGGACTAGCGGGAGAGAAAACATTCAGTACTTC	CASSLAGTSGRENIQYF
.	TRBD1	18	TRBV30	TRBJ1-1	TGTGCCTGGAGTGTACTGGGACAGGGGGCTCGGGGGAACACTGAAGCTTTCTTT	CAWSVLGQGARGNTEAFF
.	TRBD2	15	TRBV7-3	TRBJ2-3	TGTGCCAGCAGTCAGGGACTAGCGGACACAGATACGCAGTATTTT	CASSQGLADTDTQYF
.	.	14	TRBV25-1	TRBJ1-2	TGTGCCAGCAGTGAATCTGGGCCCGCATATGGCTACACCTTC	CASSESGPAYGYTF
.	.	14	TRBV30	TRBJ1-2	TGTGCCTGGAGCGGCTCGGGCGGGGGATTTGGCTACACCTTC	CAWSGSGGGFGYTF
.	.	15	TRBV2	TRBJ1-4	TGTGCCAGCGACAGGAGCCGGGGAGCTAATGAAAAACTGTTTTTT	CASDRSRGANEKLFF
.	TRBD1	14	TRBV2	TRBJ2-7	TGTGCCAGCAGTTACCGACAGGGGATCTACGAGCAGTACTTC	CASSYRQGIYEQYF
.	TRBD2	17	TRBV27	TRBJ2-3	TGTGCCAGCAGCCCAGTGGTGTCTAGCGGGAGGGCAGATACGCAGTATTTT	CASSPVVSSGRADTQYF
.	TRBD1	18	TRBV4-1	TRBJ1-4	TGCGCCAGCAGCCAAGATTCCCCAAACAGGGGGCTGGGTGAAAAACTGTTTTTT	CASSQDSPNRGLGEKLFF
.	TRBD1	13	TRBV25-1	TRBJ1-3	TGTGCCAGTTCAACAGGGGGGGGAAACACCATATATTTT	CASSTGGGNTIYF
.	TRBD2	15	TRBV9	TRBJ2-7	TGTGCCAGCAGCGTAGGATCGAGCGGGGTCTACGAGCAGTACTTC	CASSVGSSGVYEQYF
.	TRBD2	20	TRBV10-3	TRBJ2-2	TGTGCCATCAGTGAGTCGGGACTCAGCGGGAGGGACCCGAACACCGGGGAGCTGTTTTTT	CAISESGLSGRDPNTGELFF
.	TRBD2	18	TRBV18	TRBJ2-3	TGTGCCAGCTCACCAAACCTAGCGGGAGGGCATGGCACAGATACGCAGTATTTT	CASSPNLAGGHGTDTQYF
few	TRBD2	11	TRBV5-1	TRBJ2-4	TGCGCCAGCAGCTCAAGCGGGAGCCAGTACTTC	CASSSSGSQYF
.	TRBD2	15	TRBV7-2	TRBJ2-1	TGTGCCAGCAGCTCCGGGACTAGAAGCTACAATGAGCAGTTCTTC	CASSSGTRSYNEQFF
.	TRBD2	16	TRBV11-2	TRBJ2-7	TGTGCCAGCAGCCGGGCTTCCGGGACTAGCGAGTACGAGCAGTACTTC	CASSRASGTSEYEQYF
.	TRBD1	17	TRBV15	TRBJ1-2	TGTGCCACCAGCAGAGATGGTCGGGACAGGGAAGACTATGGCTACACCTTC	CATSRDGRDREDYGYTF
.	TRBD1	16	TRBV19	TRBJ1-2	TGTGCCAGTAGTATATTCGGGACAGGGAAGAACTATGGCTACACCTTC	CASSIFGTGKNYGYTF
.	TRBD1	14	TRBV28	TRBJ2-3	TGTGCCAGCAGTTCGAGACAGGGAACAGATACGCAGTATTTT	CASSSRQGTDTQYF
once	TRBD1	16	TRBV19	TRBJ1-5	TGTGCCAGTATATGGGAAGGTGGGGACAGCCATCAGCCCCAGCATTTT	CASIWEGGDSHQPQHF
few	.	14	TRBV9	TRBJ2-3	TGTGCCAGTACAGGGAAAGGGGCAACAGATACGCAGTATTTT	CASTGKGATDTQYF
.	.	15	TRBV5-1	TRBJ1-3	TGCGCCAGCAGCCCTGTCGCGGGCTCTGGAAACACCATATATTTT	CASSPVAGSGNTIYF
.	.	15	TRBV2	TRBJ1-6	TGTGCCAGCAGCTTAACAGACTCCTATAATTCACCCCTCCACTTT	CASSLTDSYNSPLHF
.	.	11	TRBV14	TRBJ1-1	TGTGCCAGAGCTCGGGGGGGTGAAGCTTTCTTT	CARARGGEAFF
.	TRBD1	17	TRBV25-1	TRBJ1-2	TGTGCCAGCAGTGAAAATGGGGGCCAAACAGGGGTCTATGGCTACACCTTC	CASSENGGQTGVYGYTF